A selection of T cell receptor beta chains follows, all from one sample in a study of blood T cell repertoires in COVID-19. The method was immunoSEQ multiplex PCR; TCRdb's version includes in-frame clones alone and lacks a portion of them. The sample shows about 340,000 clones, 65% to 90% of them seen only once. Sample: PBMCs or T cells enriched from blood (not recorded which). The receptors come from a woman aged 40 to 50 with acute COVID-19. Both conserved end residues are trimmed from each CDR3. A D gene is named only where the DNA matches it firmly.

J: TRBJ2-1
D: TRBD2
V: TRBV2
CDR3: ASSRLAGAYNEQF

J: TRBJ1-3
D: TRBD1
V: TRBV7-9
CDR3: ASSLSGQANTIY

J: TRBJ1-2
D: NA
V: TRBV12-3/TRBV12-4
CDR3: ASSLKENYGYT

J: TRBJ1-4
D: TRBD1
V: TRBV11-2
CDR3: ASSYLRGRTNEKLF

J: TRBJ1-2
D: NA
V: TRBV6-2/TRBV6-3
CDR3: ASSRTRGSGVYGYT

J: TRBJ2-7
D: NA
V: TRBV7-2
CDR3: ASSSEPPYEQY

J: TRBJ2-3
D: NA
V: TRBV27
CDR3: ASSPRTASTDTQY

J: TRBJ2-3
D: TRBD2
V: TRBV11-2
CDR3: ASSLAGRLTDTQY

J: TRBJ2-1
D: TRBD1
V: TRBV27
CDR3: ASNPDRVRNEQF

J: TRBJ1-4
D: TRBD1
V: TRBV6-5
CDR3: ASSYRTGGVWEKLF

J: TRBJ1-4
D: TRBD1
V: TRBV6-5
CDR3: ASPGQGCEKLF

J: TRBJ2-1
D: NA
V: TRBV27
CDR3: ASRSTGSGYYNEQF